This TCR beta chain was captured by sequencing in a study of blood T cell repertoires in COVID-19. Study overall: T cells, B-cell-depleted T cells, or PBMCs supplied cDNA or gDNA.

Profiling relied on immunoSEQ multiplex PCR, and the TCRdb table lists in-frame clones only, not all of them. The data show approximately 270,000 clones, 70% to 90% seen once. The study assigned cohorts using participant-reported clinical history. Each recovered donor of Cohort 3 presented with two negative PCRs, clearance, or symptom resolution. The V and J ends lost 2 bases and 7 bases respectively, with 15 bases between them. This CDR3 has 16 amino acids. Germline V CDR1 and CDR2: MNHEY, SMNVEV (reference sequence). The sequenced sample was PBMCs or T cells enriched from blood (not recorded which). The clonotype comes from a woman aged 30 to 39 who had recovered from COVID-19. The chain uses TRBV27 and TRBJ1-6, with D possibly matching TRBD1 (6 bases). CDR3 in amino acids: CASSLRSRGYNSPLHF. DNA of the CDR3: TGTGCCAGCAGTTTACGGTCCAGGGGATACAATTCACCCCTCCACTTT.